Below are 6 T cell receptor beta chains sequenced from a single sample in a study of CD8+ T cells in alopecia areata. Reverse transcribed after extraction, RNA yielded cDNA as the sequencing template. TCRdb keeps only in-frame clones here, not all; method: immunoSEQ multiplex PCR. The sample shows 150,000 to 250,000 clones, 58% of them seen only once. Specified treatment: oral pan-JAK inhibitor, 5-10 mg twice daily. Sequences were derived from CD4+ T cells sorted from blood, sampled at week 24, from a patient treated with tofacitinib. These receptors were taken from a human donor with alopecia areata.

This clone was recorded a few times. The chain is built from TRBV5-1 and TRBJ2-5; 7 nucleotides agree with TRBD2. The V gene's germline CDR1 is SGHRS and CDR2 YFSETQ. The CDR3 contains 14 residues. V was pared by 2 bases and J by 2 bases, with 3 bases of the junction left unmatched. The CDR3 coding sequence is TGCGCCAGCAGCTTCTCAGCGGGGCAAGAGACCCAGTACTTC. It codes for CASSFSAGQETQYF.

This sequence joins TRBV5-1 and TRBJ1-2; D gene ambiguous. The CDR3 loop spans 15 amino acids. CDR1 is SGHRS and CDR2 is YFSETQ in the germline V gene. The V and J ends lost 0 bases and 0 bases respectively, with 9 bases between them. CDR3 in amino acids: CASSLGMETNYGYTF. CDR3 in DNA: TGCGCCAGCAGCTTGGGAATGGAAACTAACTATGGCTACACCTTC.

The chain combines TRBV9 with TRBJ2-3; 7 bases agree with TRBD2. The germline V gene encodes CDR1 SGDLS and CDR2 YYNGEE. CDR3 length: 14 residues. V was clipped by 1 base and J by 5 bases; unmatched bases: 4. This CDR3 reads CASSVSSGGDTQYF. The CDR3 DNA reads TGTGCCAGCAGCGTATCCTCGGGGGGAGATACGCAGTATTTT.

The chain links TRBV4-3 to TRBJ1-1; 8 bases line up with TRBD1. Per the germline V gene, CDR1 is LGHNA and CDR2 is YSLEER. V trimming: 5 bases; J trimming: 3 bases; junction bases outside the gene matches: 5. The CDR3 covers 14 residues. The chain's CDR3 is CASSRGQAHTEAFF. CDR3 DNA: TGCGCCAGCAGCAGGGGACAGGCGCACACTGAAGCTTTCTTT.

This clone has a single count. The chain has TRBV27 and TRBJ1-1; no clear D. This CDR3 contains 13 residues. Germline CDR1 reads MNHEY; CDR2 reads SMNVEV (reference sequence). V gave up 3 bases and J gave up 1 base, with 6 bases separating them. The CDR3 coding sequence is TGTGCCAGCAGTTTGAATCGGAACACTGAAGCTTTCTTT. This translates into CASSLNRNTEAFF.

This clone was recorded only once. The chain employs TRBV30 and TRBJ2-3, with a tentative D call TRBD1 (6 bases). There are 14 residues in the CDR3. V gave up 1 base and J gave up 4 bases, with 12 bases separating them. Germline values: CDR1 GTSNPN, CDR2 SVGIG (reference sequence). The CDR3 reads CAWSAGQSPDTQYF. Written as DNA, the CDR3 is TGTGCCTGGAGTGCCGGACAGTCCCCAGATACGCAGTATTTT.